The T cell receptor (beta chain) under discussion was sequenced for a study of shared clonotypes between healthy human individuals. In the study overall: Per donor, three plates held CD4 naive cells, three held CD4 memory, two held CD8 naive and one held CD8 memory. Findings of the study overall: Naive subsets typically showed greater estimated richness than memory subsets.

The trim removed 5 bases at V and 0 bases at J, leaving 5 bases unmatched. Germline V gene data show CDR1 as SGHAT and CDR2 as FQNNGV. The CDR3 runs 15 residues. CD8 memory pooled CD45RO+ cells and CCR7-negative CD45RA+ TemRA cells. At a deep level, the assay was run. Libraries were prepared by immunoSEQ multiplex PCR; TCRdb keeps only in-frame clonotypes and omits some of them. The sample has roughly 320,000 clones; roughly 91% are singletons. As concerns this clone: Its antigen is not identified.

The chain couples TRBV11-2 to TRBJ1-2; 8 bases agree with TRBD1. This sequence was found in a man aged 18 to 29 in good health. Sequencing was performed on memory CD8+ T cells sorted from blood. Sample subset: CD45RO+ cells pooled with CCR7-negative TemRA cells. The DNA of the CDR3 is TGTGCCAGCAGCCCAGCACAGGGGGCTAACTATGGCTACACCTTC. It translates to CASSPAQGANYGYTF.